This T cell receptor (beta chain) comes out of a study of shared clonotypes between healthy human individuals. Findings and caveats of the study: Deeper or shallower sequencing was expected to change how clonotypes are shared among donors. Blood was the only sampled material, and tissue repertoires likely differ.

CD4+ cells underwent separation, giving CD45RA+ naive and CD45RA-negative memory subsets. This clone came up once. What it recognizes is unknown. V lost 0 bases, J lost 4 bases, and 16 bases lay in between. Germline assignment: CDR1 LNHNV and CDR2 YYDKDF (reference sequence). CDR3 size: 18 residues. The repertoire was sequenced with immunoSEQ multiplex PCR; TCRdb's copy has only in-frame clones and lacks some. The data hold approximately 2,300,000 clones, with 80% to 95% observed a single time. This sequence joins TRBV15 and TRBJ2-6; D is undetermined. Sequencing was done on a sample of naive CD4+ T cells from PBMCs. This sample's subset: CD45RA+ positively selected. The receptor was derived from a man aged 18-30 years in good health. Some clones in this sample may be carry-over from other donors' samples. This chain's CDR3 is CATSRELYGRTGANVLTF. The CDR3 region has the DNA TGTGCCACCAGCAGAGAACTTTACGGAAGGACGGGGGCCAACGTCCTGACTTTC.